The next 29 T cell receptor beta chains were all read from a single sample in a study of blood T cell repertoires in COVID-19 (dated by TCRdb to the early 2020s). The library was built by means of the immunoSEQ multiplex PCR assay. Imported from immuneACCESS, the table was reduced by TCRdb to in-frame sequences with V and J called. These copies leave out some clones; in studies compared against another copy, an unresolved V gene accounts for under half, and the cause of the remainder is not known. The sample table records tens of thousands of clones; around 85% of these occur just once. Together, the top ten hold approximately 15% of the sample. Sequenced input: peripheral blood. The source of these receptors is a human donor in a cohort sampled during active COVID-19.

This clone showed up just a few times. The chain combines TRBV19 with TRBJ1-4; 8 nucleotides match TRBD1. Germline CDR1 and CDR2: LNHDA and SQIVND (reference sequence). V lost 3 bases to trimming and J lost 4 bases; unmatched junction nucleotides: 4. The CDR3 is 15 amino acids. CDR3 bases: TGTGCCAGTAGTATCCCGACAGGGGTTAATGAAAAACTGTTTTTT. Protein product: CASSIPTGVNEKLFF.

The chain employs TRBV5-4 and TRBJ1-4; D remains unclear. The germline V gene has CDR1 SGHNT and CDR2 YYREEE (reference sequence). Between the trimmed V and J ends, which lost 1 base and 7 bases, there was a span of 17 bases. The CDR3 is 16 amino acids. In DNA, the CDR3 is TGTGCCAGCAGCTTGAAAGTAGGAGAAGGTGGTGAAAAACTGTTTTTT. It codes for CASSLKVGEGGEKLFF.

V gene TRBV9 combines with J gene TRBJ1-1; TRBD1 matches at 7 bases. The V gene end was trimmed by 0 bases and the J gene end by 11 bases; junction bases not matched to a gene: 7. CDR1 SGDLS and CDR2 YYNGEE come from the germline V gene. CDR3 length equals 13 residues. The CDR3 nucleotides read TGTGCCAGCAGCGTAGAAGGAGGGGGCGAGGCTTTCTTT. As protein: CASSVEGGGEAFF.

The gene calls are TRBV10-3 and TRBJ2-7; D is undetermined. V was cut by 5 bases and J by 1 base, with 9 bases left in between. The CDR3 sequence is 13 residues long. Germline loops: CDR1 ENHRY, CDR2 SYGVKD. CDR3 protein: CAISFQESYEQYF. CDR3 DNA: TGTGCCATCAGTTTCCAGGAATCCTACGAGCAGTACTTC.

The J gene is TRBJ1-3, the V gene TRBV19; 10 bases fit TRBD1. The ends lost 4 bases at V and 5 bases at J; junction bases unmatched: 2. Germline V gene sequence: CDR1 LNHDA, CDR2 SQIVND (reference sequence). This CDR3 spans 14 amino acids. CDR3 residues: CASSRQGARNTIYF. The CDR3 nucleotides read TGTGCCAGTAGTAGACAGGGGGCGCGAAACACCATATATTTT.

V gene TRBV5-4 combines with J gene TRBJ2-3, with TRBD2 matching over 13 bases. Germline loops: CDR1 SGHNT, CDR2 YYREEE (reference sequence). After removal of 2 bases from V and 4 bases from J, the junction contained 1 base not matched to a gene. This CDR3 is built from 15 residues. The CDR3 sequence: CASSFTSGGADTQYF. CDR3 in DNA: TGTGCCAGCAGCTTTACTAGCGGGGGGGCAGATACGCAGTATTTT. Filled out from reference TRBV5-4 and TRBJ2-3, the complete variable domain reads ETGVTQSPTHLIKTRGQQVTLRCSSQSGHNTVSWYQQALGQGPQFIFQYYREEENGRGNFPPRFSGLQFPNYSSELNVNALELDDSALYLCASSFTSGGADTQYFGPGTRLTVL.

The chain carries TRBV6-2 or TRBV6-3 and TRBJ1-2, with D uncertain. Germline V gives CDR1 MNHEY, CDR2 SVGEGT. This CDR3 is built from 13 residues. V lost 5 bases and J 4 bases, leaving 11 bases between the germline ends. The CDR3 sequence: CASSPQAGYGYTF. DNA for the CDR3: TGTGCCAGCAGTCCCCAGGCAGGCTATGGCTACACCTTC.

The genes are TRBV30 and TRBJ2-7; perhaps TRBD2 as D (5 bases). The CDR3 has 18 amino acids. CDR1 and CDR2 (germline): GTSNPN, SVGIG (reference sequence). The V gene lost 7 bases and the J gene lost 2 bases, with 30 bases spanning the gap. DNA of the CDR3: TGTGCCTTCCGGGCCCCCCTTAAAGCTAGCCGACCCCCCTACGAGCAGTACTTC. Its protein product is CAFRAPLKASRPPYEQYF.

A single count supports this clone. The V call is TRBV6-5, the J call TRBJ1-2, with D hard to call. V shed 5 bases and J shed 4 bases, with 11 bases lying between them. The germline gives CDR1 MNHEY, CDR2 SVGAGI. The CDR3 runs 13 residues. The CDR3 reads CASSQPPGYGYTF. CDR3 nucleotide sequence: TGTGCCAGCAGTCAACCCCCAGGCTATGGCTACACCTTC.

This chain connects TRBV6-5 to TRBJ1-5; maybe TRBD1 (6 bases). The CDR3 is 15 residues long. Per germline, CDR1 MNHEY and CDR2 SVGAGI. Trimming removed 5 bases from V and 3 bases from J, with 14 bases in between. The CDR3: CASSPRDKANQPQHF. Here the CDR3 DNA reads TGTGCCAGCAGTCCCCGGGACAAAGCCAATCAGCCCCAGCATTTT.

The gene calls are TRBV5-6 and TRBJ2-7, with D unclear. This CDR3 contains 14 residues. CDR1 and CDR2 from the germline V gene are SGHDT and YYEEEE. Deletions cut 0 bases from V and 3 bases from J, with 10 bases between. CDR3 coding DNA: TGTGCCAGCAGCTTGGACCGCTACCTCTACGAGCAGTACTTC. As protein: CASSLDRYLYEQYF.

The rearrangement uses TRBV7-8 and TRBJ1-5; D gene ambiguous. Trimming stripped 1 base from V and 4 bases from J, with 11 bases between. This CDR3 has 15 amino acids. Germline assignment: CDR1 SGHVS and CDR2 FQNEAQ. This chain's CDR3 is CASSLDHRVNQPQHF. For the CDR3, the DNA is TGTGCCAGCAGCTTAGATCACAGAGTAAATCAGCCCCAGCATTTT.

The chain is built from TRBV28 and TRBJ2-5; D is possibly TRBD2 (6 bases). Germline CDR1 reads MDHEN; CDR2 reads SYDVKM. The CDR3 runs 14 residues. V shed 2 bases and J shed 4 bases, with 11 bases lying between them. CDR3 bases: TGTGCCAGCAGTTTAGGGGGGACGGGAGAGACCCAGTACTTC. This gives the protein CASSLGGTGETQYF.

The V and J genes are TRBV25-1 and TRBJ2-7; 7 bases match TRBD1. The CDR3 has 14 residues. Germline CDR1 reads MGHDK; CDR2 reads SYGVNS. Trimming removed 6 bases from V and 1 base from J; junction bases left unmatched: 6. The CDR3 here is CASRGTVPSYEQYF. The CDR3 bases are TGTGCCAGCAGAGGGACAGTCCCGTCCTACGAGCAGTACTTC.

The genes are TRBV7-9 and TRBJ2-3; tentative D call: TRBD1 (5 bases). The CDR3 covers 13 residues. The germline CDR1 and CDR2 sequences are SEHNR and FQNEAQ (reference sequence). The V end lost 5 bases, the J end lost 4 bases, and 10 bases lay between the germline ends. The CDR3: CASSPKGPDTQYF. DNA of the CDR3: TGTGCCAGCAGCCCCAAGGGGCCAGATACGCAGTATTTT.

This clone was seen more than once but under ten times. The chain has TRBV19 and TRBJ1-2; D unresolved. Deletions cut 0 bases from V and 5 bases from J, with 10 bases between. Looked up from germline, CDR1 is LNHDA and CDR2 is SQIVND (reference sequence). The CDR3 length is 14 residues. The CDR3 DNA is TGTGCCAGTAGTATAGATCTAGGAGCTTATGGCTACACCTTC. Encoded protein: CASSIDLGAYGYTF.

CDR3 nucleotides: TGTGCCAGCAGCCTCTATGGGACAGGGATAAGGAACACTGAAGCTTTCTTT. It specifies CASSLYGTGIRNTEAFF. The rearrangement joins TRBV5-6 to TRBJ1-1; 9 bases match TRBD1. Germline-derived CDR1 and CDR2 are SGHDT and YYEEEE. There are 17 residues in the CDR3. V shed 4 bases, J shed 1 base, and the junction held 11 bases outside the gene matches.

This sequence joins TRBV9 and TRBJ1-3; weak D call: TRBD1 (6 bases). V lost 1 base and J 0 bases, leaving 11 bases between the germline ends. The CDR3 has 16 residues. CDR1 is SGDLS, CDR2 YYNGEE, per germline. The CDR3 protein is CASSVSGVGSGNTIYF. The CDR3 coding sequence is TGTGCCAGCAGCGTATCAGGGGTAGGCTCTGGAAACACCATATATTTT.

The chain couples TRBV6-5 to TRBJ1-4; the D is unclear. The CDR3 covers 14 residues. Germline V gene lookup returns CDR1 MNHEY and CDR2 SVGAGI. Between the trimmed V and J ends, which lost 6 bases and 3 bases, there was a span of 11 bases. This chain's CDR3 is CASRIAEPNEKLFF. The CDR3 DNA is TGTGCCAGCAGGATCGCGGAACCTAATGAAAAACTGTTTTTT.

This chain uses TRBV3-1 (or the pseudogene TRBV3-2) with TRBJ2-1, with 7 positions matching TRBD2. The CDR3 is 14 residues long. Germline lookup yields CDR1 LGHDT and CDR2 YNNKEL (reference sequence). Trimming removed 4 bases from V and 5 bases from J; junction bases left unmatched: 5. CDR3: CASSPGTTDNEQFF. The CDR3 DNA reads TGTGCCAGCAGCCCCGGGACTACAGACAATGAGCAGTTCTTC.

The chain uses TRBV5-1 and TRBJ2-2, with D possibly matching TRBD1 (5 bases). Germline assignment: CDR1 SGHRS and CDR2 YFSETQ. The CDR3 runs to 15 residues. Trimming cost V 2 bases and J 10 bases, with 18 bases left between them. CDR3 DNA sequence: TGCGCCAGCAGCTTACCATACCCAGGGTTAGTGGAGCTGTTTTTT. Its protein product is CASSLPYPGLVELFF.

CDR3 DNA sequence: TGTGCCAGCAGCTTTGACACGGGAGGCTACACCTTC. Translated: CASSFDTGGYTF. The chain combines TRBV5-4 with TRBJ1-2; D call uncertain. The V end was cut by 2 bases, the J end by 8 bases, with 10 bases between. The CDR3 runs 12 residues. Germline values: CDR1 SGHNT, CDR2 YYREEE (reference sequence).

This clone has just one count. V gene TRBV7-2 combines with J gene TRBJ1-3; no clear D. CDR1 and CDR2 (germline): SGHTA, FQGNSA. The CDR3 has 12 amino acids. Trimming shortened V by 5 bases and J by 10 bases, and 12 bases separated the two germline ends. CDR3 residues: CASSPMVNTIYF. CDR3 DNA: TGTGCCAGCAGCCCTATGGTGAATACCATATATTTT.

The CDR3 reads CASSFQLITYNEQFF. Written as DNA, the CDR3 is TGCGCCAGCAGCTTTCAACTAATCACCTACAATGAGCAGTTCTTC. The chain recombines TRBV5-1 with TRBJ2-1; unclear D gene. Germline assignment: CDR1 SGHRS and CDR2 YFSETQ. V dropped 2 bases and J dropped 2 bases, with 11 bases sitting between them. This CDR3 region has 15 residues.

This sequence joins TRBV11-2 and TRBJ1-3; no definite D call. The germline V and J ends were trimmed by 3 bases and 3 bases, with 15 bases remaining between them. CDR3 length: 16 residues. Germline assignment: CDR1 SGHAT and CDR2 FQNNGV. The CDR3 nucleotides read TGTGCCAGCAGCTTCACGCCCAGGTTAGTTGGAAACACCATATATTTT. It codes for CASSFTPRLVGNTIYF.

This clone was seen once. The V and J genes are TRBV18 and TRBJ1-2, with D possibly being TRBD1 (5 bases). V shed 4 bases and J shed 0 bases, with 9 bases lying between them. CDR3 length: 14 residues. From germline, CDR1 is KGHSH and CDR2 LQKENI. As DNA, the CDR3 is TGTGCCAGCTCACAGGACACAACTAACTATGGCTACACCTTC. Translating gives CASSQDTTNYGYTF.

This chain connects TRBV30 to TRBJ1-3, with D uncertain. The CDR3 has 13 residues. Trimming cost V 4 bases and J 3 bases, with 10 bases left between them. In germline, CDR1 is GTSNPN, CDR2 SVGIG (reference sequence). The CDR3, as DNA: TGTGCCTGGACTCCGGGTCGTGGAAACACCATATATTTT. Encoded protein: CAWTPGRGNTIYF.

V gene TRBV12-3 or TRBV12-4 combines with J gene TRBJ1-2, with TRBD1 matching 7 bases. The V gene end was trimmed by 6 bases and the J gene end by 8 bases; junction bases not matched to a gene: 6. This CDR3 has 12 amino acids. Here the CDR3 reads CASSRLGQGYTF. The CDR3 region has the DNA TGTGCCAGCAGCCGCCTGGGACAGGGCTACACCTTC.

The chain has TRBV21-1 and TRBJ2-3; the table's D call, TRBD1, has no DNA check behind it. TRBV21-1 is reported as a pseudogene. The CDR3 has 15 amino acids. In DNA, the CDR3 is TGTGCCAGCGGGTACCGGGACAGGGGCACAGATACGCAGTATTTT. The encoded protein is CASGYRDRGTDTQYF.